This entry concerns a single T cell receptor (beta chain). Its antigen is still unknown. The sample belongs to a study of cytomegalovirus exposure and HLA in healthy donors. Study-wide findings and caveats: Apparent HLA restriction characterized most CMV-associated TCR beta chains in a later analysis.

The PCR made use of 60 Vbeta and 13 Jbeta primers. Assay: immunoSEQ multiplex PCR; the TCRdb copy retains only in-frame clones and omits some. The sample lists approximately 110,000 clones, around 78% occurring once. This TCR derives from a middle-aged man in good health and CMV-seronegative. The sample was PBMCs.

CDR3 sequence: CASSPRGGLLANEKLFF. The CDR3 region has the DNA TGTGCCAGCAGCCCAAGGGGCGGTTTGCTGGCTAATGAAAAACTGTTTTTT. This chain joins TRBV7-2 and TRBJ1-4; D possibly corresponds to TRBD1 (5 bases). Germline V gene data show CDR1 as SGHTA and CDR2 as FQGNSA. The CDR3 has 17 amino acids. Trimming stripped 5 bases from V and 3 bases from J, with 19 bases between.